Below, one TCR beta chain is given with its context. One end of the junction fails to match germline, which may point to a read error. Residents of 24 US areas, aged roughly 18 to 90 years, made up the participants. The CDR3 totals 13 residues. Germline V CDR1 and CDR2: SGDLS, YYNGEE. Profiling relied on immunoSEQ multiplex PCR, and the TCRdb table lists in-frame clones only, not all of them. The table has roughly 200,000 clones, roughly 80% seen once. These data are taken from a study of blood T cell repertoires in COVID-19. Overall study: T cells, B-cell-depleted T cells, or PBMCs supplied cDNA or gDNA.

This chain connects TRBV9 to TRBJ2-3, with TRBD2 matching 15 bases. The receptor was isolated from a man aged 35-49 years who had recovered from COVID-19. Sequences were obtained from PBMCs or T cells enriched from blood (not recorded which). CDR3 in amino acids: CASSVGLAGGLSF. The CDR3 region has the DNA TGTGCCAGCAGCGTGGGACTAGCGGGAGGACTCAGTTTT.